The clone carrying this TCR beta chain was picked up one time. What it binds is not known. Here immunoSEQ multiplex PCR was the method, and the copy in TCRdb shows in-frame clones only, minus some. The profile covers hundreds of thousands of clones, with more than 80% appearing a single time and approximately 1.5% taken by the ten largest. The J segment lost 8 bases and the V segment lost 0 bases, leaving 5 bases of the junction unmatched. This CDR3 is 14 amino acids long. Germline CDR1 reads SGHTA; CDR2 reads FQGTGA. The data stem from a study of Ad26.COV2.S vaccination and SARS-CoV-2 variants. The treatment is: some 20 received Ad26.COV2.S at low or high dose, single or two shots; 5 received placebo; per-sample allocation not given. Following the first vaccine or placebo injection, samples were taken on day 63. What was given as vaccine was an Ad26 vector encoding Wuhan-strain SARS-CoV-2 spike. Findings and limits, study-wide: Vaccine recipients surpassed placebo recipients in spike-specific TCR breadth. Similar non-spike TCR breadth was observed in recipients of vaccine and of placebo. Possibly, TCR breadth and depth analyses underestimated total T cell responses.

The chain couples TRBV7-3 to TRBJ2-3; 7 bases match TRBD2. This specimen consisted of peripheral blood, obtained in a trial of Ad26.COV2.S vaccine versus placebo. This TCR was recovered from a person aged 18-65 years who received the Ad26.COV2.S COVID-19 vaccine or a placebo. CDR3 nucleotide sequence: TGTGCCAGCAGCTTAACTAGTGGCGGGAGTACGCAGTATTTT. This encodes CASSLTSGGSTQYF.